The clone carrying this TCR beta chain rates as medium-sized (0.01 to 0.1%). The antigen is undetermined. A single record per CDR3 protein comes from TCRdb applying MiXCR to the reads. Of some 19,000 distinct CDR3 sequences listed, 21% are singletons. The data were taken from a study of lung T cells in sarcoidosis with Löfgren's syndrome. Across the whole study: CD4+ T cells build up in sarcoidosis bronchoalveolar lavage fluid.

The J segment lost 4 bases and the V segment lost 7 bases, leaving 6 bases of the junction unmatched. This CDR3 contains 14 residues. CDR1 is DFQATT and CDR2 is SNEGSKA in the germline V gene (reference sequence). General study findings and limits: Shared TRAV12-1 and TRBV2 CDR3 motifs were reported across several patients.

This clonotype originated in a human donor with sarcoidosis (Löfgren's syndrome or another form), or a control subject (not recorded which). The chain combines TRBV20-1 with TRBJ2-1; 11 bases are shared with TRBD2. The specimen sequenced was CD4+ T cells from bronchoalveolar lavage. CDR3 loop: CSGSGTSGYNEQFF. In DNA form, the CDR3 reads TGCAGTGGTTCCGGGACTAGCGGTTACAATGAGCAGTTCTTC.